The clone carrying this T cell receptor (beta chain) appeared a few times. The target antigen is unknown. Trimming at V came to 0 bases and at J to 7 bases, leaving 10 bases not matched to a gene. This CDR3 spans 16 amino acids. Per germline, CDR1 DFQATT and CDR2 SNEGSKA (reference sequence). Each TRB amplification used about 220-500 ng of genomic DNA from blood. These data belong to a study of T and B cells in COVID-19 patients. Whole-study context: Most recovered patients had mild to moderate COVID-19 treated as outpatients. Of roughly 21 active-infection patients, 15 to 19 carried comorbidities linked to unfavorable COVID-19 outcome. The study's findings and limits: Blood from mildly ill patients while symptomatic, and early samples from severe cases, were scarce. In COVID-19 patients, T cell receptor beta variable and joining gene use was reportedly strongly skewed.

Multiplex PCR with BIOMED2 TRB-A/B primer pools amplified TRB rearrangements. TCRdb processed the multiplex PCR reads anew with MiXCR; each CDR3 protein has one entry. This table holds around 19,000 distinct CDR3 sequences, roughly 36% found once. The sequence was obtained from a human donor with active COVID-19. The sequenced sample was blood. V is TRBV20-1 and J is TRBJ2-1, with 9 bases matching TRBD1. CDR3 sequence (DNA): TGCAGTGCTAGAGACCTGGACAGGGGCACTATAAATGAGCAGTTCTTC. This sequence encodes CSARDLDRGTINEQFF.